This TCR beta chain comes out of a study of shared clonotypes between healthy human individuals. Findings and caveats of the study: Estimated richness was generally greater in naive than memory subsets.

All donors were Caucasian adults living in Nashville, Tennessee. Samples underwent the assay at deep level. The sorted-subset replicate PCRs were given about 200 ng DNA, which is approximately 30,000 T cell genomes. TCRdb keeps only in-frame clones here, not all; method: immunoSEQ multiplex PCR. The sample has 2 million to 2.5 million clones; roughly 94% are singletons. This clone was counted between two and nine times. Its target is not known. Germline values: CDR1 SGDLS, CDR2 YYNGEE. The CDR3 has 12 residues. V lost 0 bases, J lost 4 bases, and 3 bases lay in between. The receptor was isolated from a man between 18 and 29 years old in good health. The chain has TRBV9 and TRBJ2-3; no reliable D call. The sample consisted of naive CD4+ T cells sorted from blood. Subset specified: CD45RA+ positively selected. Here the CDR3 DNA reads TGTGCCAGCAGCGTAGAGGCAGATACGCAGTATTTT. Residues: CASSVEADTQYF. Using reference TRBV9 and TRBJ2-3 for the parts outside the CDR3, the full variable domain is DSGVTQTPKHLITATGQRVTLRCSPRSGDLSVYWYQQSLDQGLQFLIQYYNGEERAKGNILERFSAQQFPDLHSELNLSSLELGDSALYFCASSVEADTQYFGPGTRLTVL.